In its sample, the clone carrying this T cell receptor beta chain was seen a few times. The antigen is not known. A read error is likely here: a far larger clone is one base away. The CDR3 is made up of 16 amino acids. The germline V and J ends were trimmed by 4 bases and 5 bases, with 20 bases remaining between them. Germline CDR1 and CDR2: SGHNT and YENEEA. This library used approximately 0.4 ug RNA and molecular barcoded adaptors spanning alpha/delta and beta/gamma chains. Each CDR3 protein is one row after TCRdb ran MiXCR on the reads. This table has roughly 38,000 distinct CDR3 sequences, around 15% appearing once. These data are taken from a study of read filtering for tumor transcriptome and immune sequencing. At the level of the study: After DNase treatment, RNA was made into whole-transcriptome libraries. IR-seq gave about 4.05 to 11 million TCR reads per sample; RNA-seq gave roughly 80 to 1,300. The study's findings and limits: This fraction held mixed bone marrow immune cells after CD138-negative sorting. Compared with RNA-seq, IR-seq gave much higher clonotype depth and reliability.

V gene TRBV11-3 combines with J gene TRBJ1-1; possible D gene TRBD1, 5 bases. The sequenced material came from a population of CD138-negative cells sorted from bone marrow. The TCR sequence derives from a donor aged 40 or over with multiple myeloma. The DNA of the CDR3 is TGTGCCAGCAGCTCATATTCCGGGACCTACGGGACTGAAGCTTTCTTT. Its translation is CASSSYSGTYGTEAFF.